This TCR beta chain was obtained from a study of cytomegalovirus exposure and HLA in healthy donors. Researchers ran the PCR with 60 Vbeta and 13 Jbeta primers. Sequencing used immunoSEQ multiplex PCR; TCRdb keeps in-frame clones, though not all of them. Of approximately 190,000 clones in the sample, around 83% were seen once. The V end was cut by 4 bases, the J end by 4 bases, with 9 bases between. The CDR3 runs to 13 residues. Germline-derived CDR1 and CDR2 are SGHDT and YYEEEE. Specimen: PBMCs. The sequence derives from a woman between 50 and 59 years old in good health and CMV-seropositive. The gene calls are TRBV5-6 and TRBJ1-5; D perhaps matches TRBD1 (5 bases). The DNA for the CDR3 is TGTGCCAGCAGCCACAGGCTTAATCAGCCCCAGCATTTT. It specifies CASSHRLNQPQHF.